This TCR beta chain stems from a study of T cells in Graves' hyperthyroidism and ophthalmopathy. Active moderate-to-severe ophthalmopathy, Clinical Activity Score at least 3, NOSPECS at least 4, under 3 months' duration. Clinical symptoms, serum thyroxine, TRAb, thyroid ultrasound and orbital computed tomography established diagnosis. V was clipped by 3 bases and J by 6 bases, with 12 bases between them. This CDR3 has 13 amino acids. From germline, CDR1 is DFQATT and CDR2 SNEGSKA (reference sequence). Amplification of TCR beta CDR3 regions used RNA as the template. A set of HTBI primers served as the primers for a first-round RT-PCR of the TCR CDR3. TCRdb fed the multiplex PCR reads into MiXCR, producing one record per CDR3 protein. The profile shows hundreds of thousands of distinct CDR3 sequences, roughly 21% of them singletons. Many counts were recorded for this clonotype.

The sequencing sample was made of blood. This sequence joins TRBV20-1 and TRBJ2-1, with D perhaps matching TRBD2 (6 bases). The origin of this receptor is a man aged 35 to 55 with Graves' ophthalmopathy. For the CDR3, the DNA is TGCAGTGCTAGGGGGGGTCTAATCAATGAGCAGTTCTTC. Amino acids: CSARGGLINEQFF.